Sequencing of this T cell receptor (beta chain) was carried out in a study of shared clonotypes between healthy human individuals. The study, taken as a whole, reports: Naive subsets typically showed greater estimated richness than memory subsets.

This table comes from immunoSEQ multiplex PCR, and its TCRdb copy is limited to in-frame clones, with some not included. This sample has approximately 2.1 million clones, with 90% to 95% found just once. Germline CDR1 is SGHNT and CDR2 is YYREEE (reference sequence). This CDR3 region has 16 residues. Trimming took 5 bases from V and 3 from J; bases not matched to a gene: 10. Remarks on this clone: What it binds is not known.

Donors were healthy HIV-negative adults without recently reported acute infections or vaccinations. CD45RA-negative memory and CD45RA+ naive subsets were split from the CD4+ cells. Input material: naive CD4+ T cells from PBMCs. Subset defined: CD45RA+ positively selected. The source of this sequence is a man between 18 and 35 years old in good health. Some clones in this sample may be carry-over from other donors' samples. The chain is built from TRBV5-4 and TRBJ2-2; 7 bases agree with TRBD2. The CDR3 spells CASRPDGGSYTGELFF. CDR3 coding DNA: TGTGCCAGCAGGCCAGACGGCGGGAGTTACACCGGGGAGCTGTTTTTT.